Below are 7 T cell receptor beta chains sequenced from a single sample in a study of T cell repertoires in cytomegalovirus infection. TCRdb reanalysed the reads using MiXCR and keeps one entry per CDR3 protein. The sample lists 400,000 or so distinct CDR3 sequences, 25% to 40% occurring once. What was sequenced was PBMCs. The receptors stem from a human donor in good health (CMV status not recorded). Some clones in this sample may be carry-over from other donors' samples.

This clonotype was observed a handful of times. The V gene is TRBV2, the J gene TRBJ2-7; 10 bases are shared with TRBD2. The CDR3 spans 15 residues. V was clipped by 3 bases and J by 2 bases; unmatched bases: 4. Germline V gives CDR1 SNHLY, CDR2 FYNNEI. In DNA form, the CDR3 reads TGTGCCAGCAGTGAGGAACTAGCGGGGACCTACGAGCAGTACTTC. This codes for CASSEELAGTYEQYF.

This clonotype was counted many times. V and J are TRBV19 and TRBJ1-2; maybe TRBD1 (6 bases). V was clipped by 7 bases and J by 0 bases, with 24 bases between them. CDR1 is LNHDA, CDR2 SQIVND, per germline (reference sequence). This CDR3 region has 18 residues. The chain's CDR3 is CASKGPGTPTNTNYGYTF. CDR3 nucleotide sequence: TGTGCCAGTAAAGGACCCGGGACACCGACGAATACTAACTATGGCTACACCTTC.

V and J are TRBV5-5 and TRBJ2-1; TRBD1 aligns across 9 bases. The J segment lost 6 bases and the V segment lost 3 bases, leaving 7 bases of the junction unmatched. There are 15 residues in the CDR3. Germline-derived CDR1 and CDR2 are SGHKS and YYEKEE (reference sequence). The CDR3, as DNA: TGTGCCAGCAGCTCGACAGGGGGAGCGGTCAATGAGCAGTTCTTC. This codes for CASSSTGGAVNEQFF.

This clonotype was picked up a small number of times. The rearrangement links TRBV29-1 to TRBJ2-1; the D gene is possibly TRBD1 (6 bases). This CDR3 has 14 amino acids. V lost 3 bases, J lost 7 bases, and 16 bases lay in between. CDR1 is SQVTM, CDR2 ANQGSEA, per germline. The CDR3 is CSVDNREVGNEQFF. For the CDR3, the DNA is TGCAGCGTTGATAACAGGGAAGTTGGGAATGAGCAGTTCTTC.

This sequence joins TRBV4-1 and TRBJ1-2, with D tentatively TRBD1 (5 bases). Germline V lookup: CDR1 MGHRA, CDR2 YSYEKL. Trimming cost V 4 bases and J 3 bases, with 12 bases left between them. The length of the CDR3 is 14 residues. This CDR3 is CASSPGPYYYGYTF. CDR3 DNA: TGCGCCAGCAGCCCAGGGCCGTACTACTATGGCTACACCTTC.

Comments on this clonotype: Relative to the germline gene, one junction end is altered; a read error may explain this. The V gene is TRBV5-6, the J gene TRBJ2-5, with 8 bases that match TRBD1. The CDR3 length is 15 residues. Germline V lookup: CDR1 SGHDT, CDR2 YYEEEE. This CDR3 is CATSLVGQGQETQYF. CDR3 DNA: TGTGCCACCAGCTTGGTCGGACAGGGACAAGAGACCCAGTACTTC.

This clonotype has only a few counts. The chain uses TRBV29-1 and TRBJ1-1, with a tentative D call TRBD1 (5 bases). Trimming removed 5 bases at V and 5 bases at J, with 6 bases between. Germline V lookup: CDR1 SQVTM, CDR2 ANQGSEA. The CDR3 totals 10 residues. For the CDR3, the DNA is TGCAGCGTTCGGGGGACTGAAGCTTTCTTT. Translated, it gives CSVRGTEAFF.